At least ten counts were recorded for the clone carrying this T cell receptor beta chain. The target antigen is unknown. V gave up 2 bases and J gave up 4 bases, with 11 bases separating them. This CDR3 contains 14 residues. The data derive from a study of T cells in Graves' hyperthyroidism and ophthalmopathy. Findings and caveats of the study: The model anticipated ophthalmopathy a median around 6 months pre-onset.

RNA transcripts yielded amplified TCR beta CDR3 regions. First-round RT-PCR of the TCR CDR3 relied on the HTBI primer set. One entry per CDR3 protein, called by TCRdb with MiXCR from the multiplex PCR reads. The sample yields a few hundred thousand distinct CDR3 sequences, roughly 13% seen once. V is TRBV12-3 or TRBV12-4 and J is TRBJ1-1, with D tentatively TRBD1 (6 bases). This receptor was obtained from a young man with Graves' hyperthyroidism that later progressed to Graves' ophthalmopathy. Sequenced input: blood. The CDR3 DNA reads TGTGCCAGCAGTTTAACAGGGATCGGCACTGAAGCTTTCTTT. Its translation: CASSLTGIGTEAFF.